This T cell receptor beta chain is drawn from a study of T cell changes during pregnancy in multiple sclerosis. J lost 6 bases, V lost 3 bases, and 7 bases had no gene match. CDR1 and CDR2 (germline): MGHRA, YSYEKL. The CDR3 consists of 15 residues. Produced via immunoSEQ multiplex PCR; TCRdb's table is partial and in-frame only. The repertoire has 93,000 or so clones, 80% to 95% of them found once; the top ten carry around 0.93%. The chain employs TRBV4-1 and TRBJ1-1, with 10 bases aligning to TRBD1. The receptor was derived from a female donor with multiple sclerosis, enrolled in a pregnancy study. The sequences come from peripheral blood, collected before pregnancy. This CDR3 is CASSQGGTGVPEAFF. CDR3 DNA: TGCGCCAGCAGCCAGGGCGGGACAGGGGTTCCTGAAGCTTTCTTT.